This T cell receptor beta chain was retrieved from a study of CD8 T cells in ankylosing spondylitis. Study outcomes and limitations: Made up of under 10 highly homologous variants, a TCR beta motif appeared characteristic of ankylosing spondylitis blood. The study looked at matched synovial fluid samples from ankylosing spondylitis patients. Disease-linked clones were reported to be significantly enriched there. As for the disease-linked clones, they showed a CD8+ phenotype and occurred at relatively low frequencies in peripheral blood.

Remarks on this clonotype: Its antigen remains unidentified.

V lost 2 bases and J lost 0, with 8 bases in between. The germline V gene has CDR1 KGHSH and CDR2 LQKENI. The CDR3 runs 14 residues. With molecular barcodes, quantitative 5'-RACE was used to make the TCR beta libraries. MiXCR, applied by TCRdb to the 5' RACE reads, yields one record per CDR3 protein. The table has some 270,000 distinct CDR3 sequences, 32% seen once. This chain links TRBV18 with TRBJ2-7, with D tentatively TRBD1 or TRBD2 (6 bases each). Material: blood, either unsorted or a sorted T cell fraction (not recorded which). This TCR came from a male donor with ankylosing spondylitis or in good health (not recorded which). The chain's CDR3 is CASSPEGGSYEQYF. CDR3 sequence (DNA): TGTGCCAGCTCACCAGAGGGGGGCTCCTACGAGCAGTACTTC.